The 6 T cell receptor beta chains below come from one sample, sequenced in a study of beta chain features in type 1 diabetes. Points from the study as a whole: Type 1 diabetes patients showed a moderate but significant shortening of TCRB CDR3s in all four CD4+ subsets.

Investigators reverse transcribed all isolated RNA, so they sequenced expressed TCRB transcripts. Only in-frame clones appear in the TCRdb table, and some are missing; sequencing was by immunoSEQ multiplex PCR. The data show fewer than 400,000 clones, 9.3% seen once. Which antigens these TCRs recognize remains unknown. Sequenced sample: central memory CD4+ T cells from blood. The receptors here all came from a young man with type 1 diabetes.

The chain joins TRBV30 to TRBJ1-5; possibly TRBD1 for D (5 bases). In germline, CDR1 is GTSNPN, CDR2 SVGIG (reference sequence). This CDR3 is built from 13 residues. V was shortened by 1 base and J by 7 bases, with 11 bases between the two germline ends. The CDR3 region is CAWSEGTGQPQHF. In DNA, the CDR3 is TGTGCCTGGAGTGAGGGGACGGGGCAGCCCCAGCATTTT. The variable domain in full, with the rest retrieved from reference TRBV30 and TRBJ1-5, is SQTIHQWPATLVQPVGSPLSLECTVEGTSNPNLYWYRQAAGRGLQLLFYSVGIGQISSEVPQNLSASRPQDRQFILSSKKLLLSDSGFYLCAWSEGTGQPQHFGDGTRLSIL.

In its sample, this clone was seen a few times. The chain couples TRBV13 to TRBJ1-6; D might be TRBD1 (6 bases). V gave up 0 bases and J gave up 2 bases, with 14 bases separating them. In germline, CDR1 is PRHDT, CDR2 FYEKMQ (reference sequence). CDR3 length equals 18 residues. The CDR3 DNA follows: TGTGCCAGCAGCTTAGGTCAGGCCAACAGGGCCTATAATTCACCCCTCCACTTT. It codes for CASSLGQANRAYNSPLHF.

The J gene is TRBJ1-2, the V gene TRBV30, with D unclear. Germline V gene lookup returns CDR1 GTSNPN and CDR2 SVGIG (reference sequence). CDR3 length: 12 residues. Trimming pared 2 bases from V and 8 bases from J, leaving 12 bases between. The DNA of the CDR3 is TGTGCCTGGAGTCCCGCGAGGGTGGGCTACACCTTC. Its protein product is CAWSPARVGYTF.

The rearrangement joins TRBV9 to TRBJ1-2; 8 bases fit TRBD1. V trimming: 3 bases; J trimming: 2 bases; junction bases outside the gene matches: 3. CDR3 size: 14 residues. Germline V CDR1 and CDR2: SGDLS, YYNGEE. CDR3 nucleotide sequence: TGTGCCAGCAGCGCAGGGGGCCTGAACTATGGCTACACCTTC. It yields the protein CASSAGGLNYGYTF.

This chain connects TRBV28 to TRBJ2-5; 8 bases map to TRBD1. Losses at the gene ends were 6 bases for V and 7 bases for J; bases not matched to a gene: 7. CDR1 and CDR2 (germline): MDHEN, SYDVKM. The CDR3 runs 13 residues. The CDR3 bases are TGTGCCAGCAGGGCCCCGGGACAGGCGACCCAGTACTTC. It translates to CASRAPGQATQYF.

This clone has only a few counts. V gene TRBV5-1 combines with J gene TRBJ1-2; 9 nucleotides agree with TRBD1. The CDR3 runs to 16 residues. CDR1 is SGHRS, CDR2 YFSETQ, per germline. V lost 0 bases and J lost 0; bases outside the gene matches: 3. As DNA, the CDR3 is TGCGCCAGCAGCTTGGGAGGGACAGGGACTAACTATGGCTACACCTTC. It yields the protein CASSLGGTGTNYGYTF.